The clone carrying this T cell receptor beta chain was counted a single time. As yet, its antigen is unknown. Trimming took 0 bases from V and 7 from J, leaving 10 bases between them. The germline V gene encodes CDR1 LGHNA and CDR2 YSLEER. The CDR3 contains 15 residues. The source of the sample is a study of OX40 agonist ivuxolimab in advanced cancers. Study conclusions and caveats: Mean expanded clone counts were higher in CD8+ than CD4+ T cells.

The assay was immunoSEQ multiplex PCR, and TCRdb's table has in-frame clones only and misses some. The repertoire holds more than 50,000 clones, with more than 65% as singletons. The chain has TRBV4-3 and TRBJ1-6; TRBD1 might be the D (5 bases). The source was CD4+ or CD8+ T cells sorted from blood, collected in a trial of the OX40 agonist ivuxolimab. This clonotype was obtained from an adult with an advanced solid tumor such as melanoma, head and neck, liver or kidney cancer. The CDR3 sequence is CASSQEGARNSPLHF. CDR3 coding DNA: TGCGCCAGCAGCCAAGAAGGGGCGCGCAATTCACCCCTCCACTTT.